This T cell receptor beta chain comes out of a study of T cells in Graves' hyperthyroidism and ophthalmopathy. The CDR3 covers 20 residues. The V gene's germline CDR1 is DFQATT and CDR2 SNEGSKA (reference sequence). Trimming pared 0 bases from V and 1 base from J, leaving 25 bases between. RNA transcripts yielded amplified TCR beta CDR3 regions. Using the HTBI primer set, a first-round RT-PCR was run on the TCR CDR3. TCRdb used MiXCR to reprocess the multiplex PCR reads, holding one entry per CDR3 protein. The sample has over 500,000 distinct CDR3 sequences, 17% seen once; the top ten hold roughly 15%. Disease lasting under 3 months, a NOSPECS grade of at least 4, and a Clinical Activity Score of at least 3 were features of the ophthalmopathy patients.

The chain couples TRBV20-1 to TRBJ1-3; D gene uncertain. This receptor was identified in a woman in her late teens or twenties with Graves' ophthalmopathy. Sequenced: blood. CDR3 protein: CSARDDLTGTAYPSGNTIYF. CDR3 nucleotide sequence: TGCAGTGCTAGAGATGACCTTACCGGAACAGCCTACCCTTCTGGAAACACCATATATTTT.